This T cell receptor (beta chain) is from a study of blood T cell repertoires in COVID-19. The CDR3 runs to 14 residues. The V end was cut by 0 bases, the J end by 3 bases, with 9 bases between. From germline, CDR1 is LGHDT and CDR2 YNNKEL (reference sequence). Assay: immunoSEQ multiplex PCR; the TCRdb copy retains only in-frame clones and omits some. The sample records under 250,000 clones, about 88% being singletons. This sequence originates from a woman in her 70s with active or convalescent COVID-19. This sequence joins TRBV3-1 (or the pseudogene TRBV3-2) and TRBJ2-7; no firm D call. Source material: peripheral blood. CDR3 sequence: CASSQDVGRYEQYF. Written as DNA, the CDR3 is TGTGCCAGCAGCCAAGATGTCGGTCGCTACGAGCAGTACTTC.